The 14 T cell receptor beta chains below were found in one sample sequenced in a study of blood T cell repertoires in COVID-19. The data were produced by immunoSEQ multiplex PCR, yet TCRdb's version contains in-frame clones alone and is incomplete. The profile covers about 400,000 clones, with 85% to 90% appearing a single time and 1.5% to 2% taken by the ten largest. The specimen was PBMCs or T cells enriched from blood (not recorded which). The receptors were sampled from a woman aged 25 to 39 who had recovered from COVID-19.

This clone was counted between two and nine times. The V and J genes are TRBV11-2 and TRBJ1-6, with 7 bases matching TRBD1. V shed 5 bases and J 10 bases; nucleotides not matched to a gene: 8. The CDR3 covers 14 residues. The germline V gene has CDR1 SGHAT and CDR2 FQNNGV. Here the CDR3 reads CASSQVGGNSPLHF. The CDR3 region has the DNA TGTGCCAGCAGCCAAGTAGGGGGCAACTCACCCCTCCACTTT. Variable domain in full (rest from reference TRBV11-2 and TRBJ1-6): EAGVAQSPRYKIIEKRQSVAFWCNPISGHATLYWYQQILGQGPKLLIQFQNNGVVDDSQLPKDRFSAERLKGVDSTLKIQPAKLEDSAVYLCASSQVGGNSPLHFGNGTRLTVT.

CDR3 protein: CASSRTSGRDEQYF. The CDR3 DNA is TGTGCCAGCAGTCGGACTAGCGGTCGGGACGAGCAGTACTTC. The rearrangement uses TRBV6-4 and TRBJ2-7, with 10 bases aligning to TRBD2. This CDR3 spans 14 amino acids. The germline CDR1 and CDR2 sequences are MRHNA and SNTAGT. V was pared by 5 bases and J by 5 bases, with 6 bases of the junction left unmatched.

V usage is TRBV7-9 and J usage is TRBJ1-4; 7 positions agree with TRBD1. The ends lost 5 bases at V and 4 bases at J; junction bases unmatched: 7. Germline-derived CDR1 and CDR2 are SEHNR and FQNEAQ (reference sequence). This CDR3 comprises 15 residues. In DNA, the CDR3 is TGTGCCAGCAGCCTTCGGGACAGCGTTAATGAAAAACTGTTTTTT. Encoded protein: CASSLRDSVNEKLFF.

This clone was seen more than once but under ten times. The chain has TRBV5-1 and TRBJ1-5; unclear D gene. Germline CDR1 SGHRS, CDR2 YFSETQ. The CDR3 consists of 13 residues. V dropped 4 bases and J dropped 4 bases, with 9 bases sitting between them. CDR3 in amino acids: CASSPTGNQPQHF. DNA of the CDR3: TGCGCCAGCAGCCCGACGGGGAATCAGCCCCAGCATTTT.

The chain recombines TRBV24-1 with TRBJ2-1, with 9 bases lining up with TRBD2. CDR1 and CDR2 (germline): KGHDR, SFDVKD. Germline trimming cut 4 bases from V and 3 bases from J; bases unmatched to any gene: 12. The CDR3 covers 18 residues. Here the CDR3 DNA reads TGTGCCACCAGTGACCCTCTCCGGGCTAGCGGGAACTACAATGAGCAGTTCTTC. This gives the protein CATSDPLRASGNYNEQFF.

J is TRBJ2-7 and V is TRBV30; 9 bases are a match to TRBD1. V dropped 0 bases and J dropped 3; count of bases not matched to a gene: 3. CDR3 length: 14 residues. The germline CDR1 and CDR2 sequences are GTSNPN and SVGIG (reference sequence). The CDR3 region is CAWSVQDRGYEQYF. As DNA, the CDR3 is TGTGCCTGGAGTGTACAGGACAGGGGCTACGAGCAGTACTTC.

CDR3 in amino acids: CASSLDGTGFAGELFF. In nucleotides, the CDR3 is TGCGCCAGCAGCTTGGATGGGACAGGCTTCGCCGGGGAGCTGTTTTTT. The chain has TRBV5-1 and TRBJ2-2; 8 nucleotides agree with TRBD1. The V and J ends lost 0 bases and 6 bases, in that order; junction bases with no gene match: 7. Germline V gene lookup returns CDR1 SGHRS and CDR2 YFSETQ. The CDR3 loop spans 16 amino acids.

The chain has TRBV6-5 and TRBJ1-2, with D hard to call. The CDR3 loop spans 14 amino acids. Germline assignment: CDR1 MNHEY and CDR2 SVGAGI. V dropped 0 bases and J dropped 0 bases, with 5 bases sitting between them. CDR3 protein: CASSYSPTNYGYTF. The CDR3 region has the DNA TGTGCCAGCAGTTACTCTCCTACTAACTATGGCTACACCTTC.

This clone has only one observation. The rearrangement joins TRBV9 to TRBJ1-5; D may be TRBD1 (6 bases). The CDR3 has 15 amino acids. The V end lost 4 bases, the J end lost 0 bases, and 11 bases lay between the germline ends. The germline CDR1 and CDR2 sequences are SGDLS and YYNGEE. The DNA of the CDR3 is TGTGCCAGCAGCTCGGACAGCCATAGCAATCAGCCCCAGCATTTT. Translation gives CASSSDSHSNQPQHF.

The chain couples TRBV30 to TRBJ1-6; D uncertain. CDR1 and CDR2 from the germline V gene are GTSNPN and SVGIG (reference sequence). Trimming took 3 bases from V and 0 from J, leaving 12 bases between them. The CDR3 loop spans 16 amino acids. CDR3 coding DNA: TGTGCCTGGAGGTTGGGAGCGAGCTCCTATAATTCACCCCTCCACTTT. Residues: CAWRLGASSYNSPLHF.

The chain combines TRBV19 with TRBJ1-5; 7 bases are shared with TRBD1. CDR3 length equals 17 residues. The germline gives CDR1 LNHDA, CDR2 SQIVND (reference sequence). The ends lost 5 bases at V and 1 base at J; junction bases unmatched: 11. The chain's CDR3 is CASSETTGVGSNQPQHF. For the CDR3, the DNA is TGTGCCAGTAGTGAGACCACAGGGGTGGGGAGCAATCAGCCCCAGCATTTT.

The rearrangement links TRBV6-5 to TRBJ1-6, with 8 positions matching TRBD1. CDR1 and CDR2 from the germline V gene are MNHEY and SVGAGI. V lost 5 bases, J lost 10 bases, and 10 bases stayed unmatched. This CDR3 comprises 15 residues. For the CDR3, the DNA is TGTGCCAGCAGTCGACAGGGGTATCAGGAGTCACCCCTCCACTTT. It translates to CASSRQGYQESPLHF.

The rearrangement links TRBV19 to TRBJ1-4; perhaps TRBD1 as D (6 bases). V was shortened by 2 bases and J by 7 bases, with 14 bases between the two germline ends. The CDR3 totals 15 residues. CDR1 LNHDA and CDR2 SQIVND come from the germline V gene (reference sequence). CDR3 nucleotide sequence: TGTGCCAGTAGTATATCGCAGGGGTTGCGTGAAAAACTGTTTTTT. Translating it yields CASSISQGLREKLFF.

CDR3 nucleotides: TGTGCCAGTAAGGGACAGGGCGGCGGGGAGCTGTTTTTT. This translates into CASKGQGGGELFF. The genes are TRBV19 and TRBJ2-2; TRBD1 matches 9 bases. The CDR3 has 13 amino acids. In germline, CDR1 is LNHDA, CDR2 SQIVND (reference sequence). The V and J ends lost 7 bases and 7 bases, in that order; junction bases with no gene match: 4.